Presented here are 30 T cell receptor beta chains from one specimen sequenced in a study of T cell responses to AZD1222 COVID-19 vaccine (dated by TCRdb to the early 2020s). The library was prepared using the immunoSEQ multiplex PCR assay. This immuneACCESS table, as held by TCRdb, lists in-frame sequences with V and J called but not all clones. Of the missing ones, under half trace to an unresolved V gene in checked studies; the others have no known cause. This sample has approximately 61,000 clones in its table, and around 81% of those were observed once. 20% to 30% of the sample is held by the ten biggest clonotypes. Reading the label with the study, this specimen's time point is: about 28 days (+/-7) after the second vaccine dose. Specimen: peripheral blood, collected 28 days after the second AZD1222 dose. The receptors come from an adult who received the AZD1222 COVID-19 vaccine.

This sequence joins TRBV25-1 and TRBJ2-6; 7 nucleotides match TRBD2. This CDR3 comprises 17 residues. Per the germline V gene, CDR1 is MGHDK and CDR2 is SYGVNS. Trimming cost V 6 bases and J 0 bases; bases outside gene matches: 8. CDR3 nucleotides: TGTGCCAGCAGCGCATTTGGGGAGGGCTCTGGGGCCAACGTCCTGACTTTC. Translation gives CASSAFGEGSGANVLTF.

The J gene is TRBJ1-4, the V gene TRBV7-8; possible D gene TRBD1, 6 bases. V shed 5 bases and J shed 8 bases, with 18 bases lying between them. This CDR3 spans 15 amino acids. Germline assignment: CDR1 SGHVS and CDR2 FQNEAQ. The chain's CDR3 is CASSQPGGAREKLFF. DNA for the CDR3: TGTGCCAGCAGCCAGCCGGGGGGGGCGCGCGAAAAACTGTTTTTT. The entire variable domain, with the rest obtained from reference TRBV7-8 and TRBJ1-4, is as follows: GAGVSQSPRYKVAKRGQDVALRCDPISGHVSLFWYQQALGQGPEFLTYFQNEAQLDKSGLPSDRFFAERPEGSVSTLKIQRTQQEDSAVYLCASSQPGGAREKLFFGSGTQLSVL.

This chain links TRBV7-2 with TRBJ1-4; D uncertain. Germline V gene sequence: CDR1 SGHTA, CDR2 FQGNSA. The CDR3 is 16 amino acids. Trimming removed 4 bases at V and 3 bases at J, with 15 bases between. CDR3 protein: CASSSAGPTANEKLFF. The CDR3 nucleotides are TGTGCCAGCAGCTCAGCTGGCCCCACGGCTAATGAAAAACTGTTTTTT.

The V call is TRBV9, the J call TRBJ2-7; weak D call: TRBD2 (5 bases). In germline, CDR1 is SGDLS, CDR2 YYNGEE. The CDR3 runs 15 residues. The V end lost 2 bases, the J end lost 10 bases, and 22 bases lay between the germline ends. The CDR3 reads CASSVSSGLSAQQYF. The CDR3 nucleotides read TGTGCCAGCAGCGTTTCAAGCGGACTTTCCGCGCAACAGTACTTC.

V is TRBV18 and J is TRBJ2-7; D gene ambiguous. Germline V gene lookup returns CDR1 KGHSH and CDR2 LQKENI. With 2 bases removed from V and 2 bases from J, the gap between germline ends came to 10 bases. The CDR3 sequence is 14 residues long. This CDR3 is CASSPEASTYEQYF. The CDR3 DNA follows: TGTGCCAGCTCACCAGAGGCGAGCACCTACGAGCAGTACTTC.

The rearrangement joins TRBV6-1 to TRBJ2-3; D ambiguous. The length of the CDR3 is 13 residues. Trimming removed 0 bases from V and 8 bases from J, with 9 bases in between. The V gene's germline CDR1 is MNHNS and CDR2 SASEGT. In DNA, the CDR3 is TGTGCCAGCAGTGAAGCGGGGTTGACTACGCAGTATTTT. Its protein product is CASSEAGLTTQYF.

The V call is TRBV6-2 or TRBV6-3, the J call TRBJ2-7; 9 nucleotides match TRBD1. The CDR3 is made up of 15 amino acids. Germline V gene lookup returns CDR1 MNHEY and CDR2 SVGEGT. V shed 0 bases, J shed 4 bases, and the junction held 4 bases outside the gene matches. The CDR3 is CASSYSRTGAYEQYF. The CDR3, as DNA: TGTGCCAGCAGTTACTCTCGGACAGGGGCTTACGAGCAGTACTTC.

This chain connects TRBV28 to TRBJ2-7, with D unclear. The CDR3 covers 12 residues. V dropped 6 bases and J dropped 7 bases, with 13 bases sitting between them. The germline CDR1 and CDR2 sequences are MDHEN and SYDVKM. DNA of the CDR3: TGTGCCAGCAGGAGTGGGTTAGTGGAGCAGTACTTC. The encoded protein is CASRSGLVEQYF.

The CDR3 here is CASSEFGLAGGWLYEQYF. In nucleotides, the CDR3 is TGTGCCAGCAGTGAATTCGGACTAGCGGGAGGGTGGCTCTACGAGCAGTACTTC. J is TRBJ2-7 and V is TRBV2, with 15 bases that match TRBD2. V trimming: 2 bases; J trimming: 3 bases; junction bases outside the gene matches: 8. The CDR3 consists of 18 residues. Germline V lookup: CDR1 SNHLY, CDR2 FYNNEI.

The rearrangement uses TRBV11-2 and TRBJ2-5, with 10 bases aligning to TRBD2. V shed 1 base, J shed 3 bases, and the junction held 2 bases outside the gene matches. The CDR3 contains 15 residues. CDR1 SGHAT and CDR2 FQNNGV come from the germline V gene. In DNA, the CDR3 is TGTGCCAGCAGCTTAGGACTAGCGGGCGAAGAGACCCAGTACTTC. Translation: CASSLGLAGEETQYF.

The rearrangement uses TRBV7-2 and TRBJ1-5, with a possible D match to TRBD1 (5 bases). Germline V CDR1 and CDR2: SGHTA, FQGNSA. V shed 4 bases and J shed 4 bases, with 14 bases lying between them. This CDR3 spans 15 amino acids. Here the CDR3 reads CASSSQGTANQPQHF. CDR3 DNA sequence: TGTGCCAGCAGCTCTCAGGGTACCGCTAATCAGCCCCAGCATTTT.

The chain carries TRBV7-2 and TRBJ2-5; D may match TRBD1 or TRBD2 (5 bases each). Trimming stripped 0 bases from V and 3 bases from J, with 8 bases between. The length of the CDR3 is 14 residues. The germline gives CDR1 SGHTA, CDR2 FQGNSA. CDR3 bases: TGTGCCAGCAGCTTAGCGGGGGTAAAAGAGACCCAGTACTTC. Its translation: CASSLAGVKETQYF.

The CDR3 reads CASSQASRADTQYF. The DNA for the CDR3 is TGTGCCAGCAGCCAAGCTTCTCGGGCAGATACGCAGTATTTT. The chain links TRBV4-2 to TRBJ2-3; D gene unclear. Looked up from germline, CDR1 is LGHNA and CDR2 is YNFKEQ. This CDR3 has 14 amino acids. V lost 1 base, J lost 4 bases, and 9 bases lay in between.

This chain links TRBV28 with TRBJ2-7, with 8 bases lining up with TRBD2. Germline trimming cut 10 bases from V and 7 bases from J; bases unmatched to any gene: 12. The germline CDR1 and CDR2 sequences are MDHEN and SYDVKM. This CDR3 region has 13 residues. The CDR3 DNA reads TGTGCCAACGAACTAGCGGCTGTCTGGGAGCAGTACTTC. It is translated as CANELAAVWEQYF.

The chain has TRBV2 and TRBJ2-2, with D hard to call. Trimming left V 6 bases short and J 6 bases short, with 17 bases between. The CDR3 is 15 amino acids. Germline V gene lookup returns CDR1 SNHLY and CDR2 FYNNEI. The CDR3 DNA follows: TGTGCCAGCAGCGACCGAGAGATCCTCGCCGGGGAGCTGTTTTTT. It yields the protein CASSDREILAGELFF.

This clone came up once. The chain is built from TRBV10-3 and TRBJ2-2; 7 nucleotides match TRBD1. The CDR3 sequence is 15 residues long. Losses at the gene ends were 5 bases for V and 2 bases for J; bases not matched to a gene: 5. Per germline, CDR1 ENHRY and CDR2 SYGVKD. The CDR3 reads CAISLGTVNTGELFF. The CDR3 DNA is TGTGCCATCAGTCTGGGGACAGTCAACACCGGGGAGCTGTTTTTT.

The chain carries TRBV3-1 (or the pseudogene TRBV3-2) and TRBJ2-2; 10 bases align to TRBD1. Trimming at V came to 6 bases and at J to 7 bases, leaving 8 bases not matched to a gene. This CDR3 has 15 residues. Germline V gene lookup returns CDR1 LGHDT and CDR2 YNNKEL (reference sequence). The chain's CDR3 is CASRSTGGRHGELFF. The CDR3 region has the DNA TGTGCCAGCAGGTCGACAGGGGGCCGGCACGGGGAGCTGTTTTTT.

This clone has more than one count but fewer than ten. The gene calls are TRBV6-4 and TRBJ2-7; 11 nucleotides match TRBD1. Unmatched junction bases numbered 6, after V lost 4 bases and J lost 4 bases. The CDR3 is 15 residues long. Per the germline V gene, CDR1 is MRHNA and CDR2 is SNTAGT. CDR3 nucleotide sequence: TGTGCCAGCAGTGCCAGGACAGGGGGCTATTACGAGCAGTACTTC. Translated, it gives CASSARTGGYYEQYF.

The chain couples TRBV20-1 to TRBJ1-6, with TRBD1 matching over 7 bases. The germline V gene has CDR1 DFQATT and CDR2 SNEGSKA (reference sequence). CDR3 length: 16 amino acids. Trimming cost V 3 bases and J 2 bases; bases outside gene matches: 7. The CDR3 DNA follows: TGCAGTGCTAGTGGGGCAGGGGGTCCCTATAATTCACCCCTCCACTTT. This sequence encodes CSASGAGGPYNSPLHF.

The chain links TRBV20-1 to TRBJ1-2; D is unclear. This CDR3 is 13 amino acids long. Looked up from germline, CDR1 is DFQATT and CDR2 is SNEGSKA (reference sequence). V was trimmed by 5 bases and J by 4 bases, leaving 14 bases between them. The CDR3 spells CSARAPVFYGYTF. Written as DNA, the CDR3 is TGCAGTGCTCGTGCCCCAGTCTTCTATGGCTACACCTTC.

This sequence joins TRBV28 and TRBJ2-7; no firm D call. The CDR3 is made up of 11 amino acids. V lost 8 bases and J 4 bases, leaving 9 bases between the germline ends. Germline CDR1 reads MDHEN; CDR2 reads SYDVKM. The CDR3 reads CASQATYEQYF. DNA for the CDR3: TGTGCCAGCCAAGCTACGTACGAGCAGTACTTC.

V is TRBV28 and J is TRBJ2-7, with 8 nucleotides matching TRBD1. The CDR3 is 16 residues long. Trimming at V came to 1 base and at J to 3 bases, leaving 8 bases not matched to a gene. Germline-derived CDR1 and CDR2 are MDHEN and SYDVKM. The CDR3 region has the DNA TGTGCCAGCAGTTTATTAGGACAGGGAAATTTCTACGAGCAGTACTTC. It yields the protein CASSLLGQGNFYEQYF.

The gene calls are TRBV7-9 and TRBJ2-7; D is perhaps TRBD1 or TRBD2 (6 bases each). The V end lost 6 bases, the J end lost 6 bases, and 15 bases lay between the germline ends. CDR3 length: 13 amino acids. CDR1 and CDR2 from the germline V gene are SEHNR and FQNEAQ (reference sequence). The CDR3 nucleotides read TGTGCCAGCAGATCGGGGGCGGCGGGCGAGCAGTACTTC. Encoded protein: CASRSGAAGEQYF.

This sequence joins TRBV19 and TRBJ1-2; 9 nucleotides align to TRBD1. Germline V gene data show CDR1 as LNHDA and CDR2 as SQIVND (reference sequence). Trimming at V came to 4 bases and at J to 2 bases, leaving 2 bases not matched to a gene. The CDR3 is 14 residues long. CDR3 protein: CASSKGQGNYGYTF. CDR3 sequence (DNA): TGTGCCAGTAGTAAGGGACAGGGCAACTATGGCTACACCTTC.

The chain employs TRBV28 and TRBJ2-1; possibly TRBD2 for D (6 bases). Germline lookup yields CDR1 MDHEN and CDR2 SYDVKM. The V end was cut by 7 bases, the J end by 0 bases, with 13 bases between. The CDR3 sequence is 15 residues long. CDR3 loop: CASKTGGPSYNEQFF. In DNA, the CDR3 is TGTGCCAGCAAAACTGGAGGGCCCTCCTACAATGAGCAGTTCTTC.

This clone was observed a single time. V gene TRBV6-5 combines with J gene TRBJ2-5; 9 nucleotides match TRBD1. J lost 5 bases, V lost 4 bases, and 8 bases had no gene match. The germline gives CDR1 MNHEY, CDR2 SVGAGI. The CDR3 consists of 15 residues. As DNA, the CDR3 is TGTGCCAGCAGTTCCACCGGGACAGGGCTCGAGACCCAGTACTTC. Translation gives CASSSTGTGLETQYF.

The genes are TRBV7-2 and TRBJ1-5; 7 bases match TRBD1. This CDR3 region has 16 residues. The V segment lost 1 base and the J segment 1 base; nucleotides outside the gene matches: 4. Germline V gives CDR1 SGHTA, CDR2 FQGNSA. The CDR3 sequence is CASSLEGAISNQPQHF. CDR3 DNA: TGTGCCAGCAGCTTAGAGGGGGCGATAAGCAATCAGCCCCAGCATTTT.

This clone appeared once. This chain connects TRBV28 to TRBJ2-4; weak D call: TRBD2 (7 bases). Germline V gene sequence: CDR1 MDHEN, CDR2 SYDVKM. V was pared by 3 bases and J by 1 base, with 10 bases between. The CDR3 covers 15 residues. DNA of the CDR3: TGTGCCAGCAGTTTGGGGGGGGCTGCCAAAAACATTCAGTACTTC. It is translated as CASSLGGAAKNIQYF.

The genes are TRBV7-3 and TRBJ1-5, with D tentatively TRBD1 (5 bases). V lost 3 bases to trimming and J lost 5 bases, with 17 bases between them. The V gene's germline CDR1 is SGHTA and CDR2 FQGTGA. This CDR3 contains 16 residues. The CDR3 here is CASSFLGQGPYQPQHF. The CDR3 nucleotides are TGTGCCAGCAGCTTTCTCGGCCAGGGCCCCTATCAGCCCCAGCATTTT. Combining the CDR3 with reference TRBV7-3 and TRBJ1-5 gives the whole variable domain GAGVSQTPSNKVTEKGKYVELRCDPISGHTALYWYRQSLGQGPEFLIYFQGTGAADDSGLPNDRFFAVRPEGSVSTLKIQRTERGDSAVYLCASSFLGQGPYQPQHFGDGTRLSIL.

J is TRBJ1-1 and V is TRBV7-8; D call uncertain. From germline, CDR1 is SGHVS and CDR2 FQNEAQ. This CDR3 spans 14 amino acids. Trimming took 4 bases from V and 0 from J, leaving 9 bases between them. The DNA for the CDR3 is TGTGCCAGCAGCTCAAACTTACTGAACACTGAAGCTTTCTTT. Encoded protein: CASSSNLLNTEAFF.